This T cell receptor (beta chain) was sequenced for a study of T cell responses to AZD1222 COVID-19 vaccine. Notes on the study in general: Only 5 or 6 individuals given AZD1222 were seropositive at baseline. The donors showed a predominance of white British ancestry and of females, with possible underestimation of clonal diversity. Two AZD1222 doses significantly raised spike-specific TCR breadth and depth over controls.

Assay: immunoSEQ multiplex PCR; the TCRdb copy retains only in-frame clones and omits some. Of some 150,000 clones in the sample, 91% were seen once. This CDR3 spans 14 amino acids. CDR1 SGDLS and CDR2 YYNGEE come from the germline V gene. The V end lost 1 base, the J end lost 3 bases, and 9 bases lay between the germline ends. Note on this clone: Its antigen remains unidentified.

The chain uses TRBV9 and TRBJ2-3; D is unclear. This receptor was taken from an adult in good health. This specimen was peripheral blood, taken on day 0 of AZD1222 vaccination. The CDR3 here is CASSVIGKTDTQYF. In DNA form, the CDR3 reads TGTGCCAGCAGCGTAATAGGGAAAACAGATACGCAGTATTTT.